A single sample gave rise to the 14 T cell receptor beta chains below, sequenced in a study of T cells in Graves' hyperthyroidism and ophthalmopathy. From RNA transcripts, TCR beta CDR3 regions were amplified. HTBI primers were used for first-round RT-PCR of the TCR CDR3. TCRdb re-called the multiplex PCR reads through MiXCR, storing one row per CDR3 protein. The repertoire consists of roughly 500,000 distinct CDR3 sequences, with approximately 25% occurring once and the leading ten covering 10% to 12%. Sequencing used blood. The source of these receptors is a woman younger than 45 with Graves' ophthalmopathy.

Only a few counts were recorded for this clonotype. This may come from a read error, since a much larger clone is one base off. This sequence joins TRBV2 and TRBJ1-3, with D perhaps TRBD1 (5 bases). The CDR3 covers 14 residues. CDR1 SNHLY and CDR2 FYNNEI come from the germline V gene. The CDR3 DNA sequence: TGTGCCAGCAGTGTTGAGGGGTCTGGAAACGCCATATATTTT. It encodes CASSVEGSGNAIYF.

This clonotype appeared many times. The CDR3 DNA sequence: TGTGCCAGCAGTTTAGGCGGGGCGGTGGGGGATACGCAGTATTTT. Encoded protein: CASSLGGAVGDTQYF. The rearrangement uses TRBV12-3 or TRBV12-4 and TRBJ2-3; weak D call: TRBD2 (6 bases). Trimming stripped 1 base from V and 6 bases from J, with 14 bases between. This CDR3 is 15 amino acids long.

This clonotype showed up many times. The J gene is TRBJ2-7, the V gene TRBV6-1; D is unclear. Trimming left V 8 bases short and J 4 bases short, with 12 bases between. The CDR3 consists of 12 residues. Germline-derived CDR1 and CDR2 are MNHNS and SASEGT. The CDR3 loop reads CASETEVYEQYF. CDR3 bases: TGTGCCAGCGAAACAGAGGTGTACGAGCAGTACTTC.

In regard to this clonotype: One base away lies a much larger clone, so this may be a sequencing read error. The CDR3 sequence is CSVPENTEAFF. The CDR3 region has the DNA TGCAGCGTTCCAGAGAACACTGAAGCTTTCTTT. The V gene is TRBV29-1, the J gene TRBJ1-1, with D unclear. Germline V gene lookup returns CDR1 SQVTM and CDR2 ANQGSEA. Trimming removed 5 bases from V and 1 base from J, with 5 bases in between. The CDR3 length is 11 residues.

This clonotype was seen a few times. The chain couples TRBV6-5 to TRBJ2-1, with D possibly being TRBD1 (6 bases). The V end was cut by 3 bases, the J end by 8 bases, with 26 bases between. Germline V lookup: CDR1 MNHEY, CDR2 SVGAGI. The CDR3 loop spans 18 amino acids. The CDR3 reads CASSYTWPLAGERDEQFF. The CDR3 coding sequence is TGTGCCAGCAGTTATACGTGGCCCCTGGCAGGGGAAAGAGATGAGCAGTTCTTC.

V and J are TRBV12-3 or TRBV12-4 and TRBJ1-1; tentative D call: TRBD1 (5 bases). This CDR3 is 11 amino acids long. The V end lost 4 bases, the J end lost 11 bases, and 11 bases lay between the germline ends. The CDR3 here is CASSSREDAFF. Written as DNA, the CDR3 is TGTGCCAGCAGTTCCAGGGAGGATGCTTTCTTT.

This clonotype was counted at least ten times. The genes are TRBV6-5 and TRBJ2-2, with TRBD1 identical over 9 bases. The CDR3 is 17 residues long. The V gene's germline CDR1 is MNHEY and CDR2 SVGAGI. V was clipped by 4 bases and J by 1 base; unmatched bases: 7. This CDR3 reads CASSSTPGQGNTGELFF. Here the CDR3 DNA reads TGTGCCAGCAGTTCCACCCCGGGACAGGGGAACACCGGGGAGCTGTTTTTT.

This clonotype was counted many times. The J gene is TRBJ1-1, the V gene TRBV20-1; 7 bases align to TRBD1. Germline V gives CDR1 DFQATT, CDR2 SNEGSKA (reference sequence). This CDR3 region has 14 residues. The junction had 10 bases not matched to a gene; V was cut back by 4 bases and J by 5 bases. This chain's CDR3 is CSAKEVTGRTEAFF. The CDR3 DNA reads TGCAGTGCTAAAGAAGTGACAGGGCGGACTGAAGCTTTCTTT.

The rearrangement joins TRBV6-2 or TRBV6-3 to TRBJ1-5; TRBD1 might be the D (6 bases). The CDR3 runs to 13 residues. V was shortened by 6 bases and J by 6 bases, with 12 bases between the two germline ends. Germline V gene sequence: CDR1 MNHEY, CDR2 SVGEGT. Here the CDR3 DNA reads TGTGCCAGCAGGGACGGGGGCGGTCAGCCCCAGCATTTT. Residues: CASRDGGGQPQHF.

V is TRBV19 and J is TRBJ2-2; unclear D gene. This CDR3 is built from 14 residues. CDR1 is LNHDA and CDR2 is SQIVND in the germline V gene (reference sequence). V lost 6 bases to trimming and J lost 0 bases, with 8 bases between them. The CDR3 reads CASSTMSNTGELFF. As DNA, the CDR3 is TGTGCCAGTAGCACCATGTCGAACACCGGGGAGCTGTTTTTT.

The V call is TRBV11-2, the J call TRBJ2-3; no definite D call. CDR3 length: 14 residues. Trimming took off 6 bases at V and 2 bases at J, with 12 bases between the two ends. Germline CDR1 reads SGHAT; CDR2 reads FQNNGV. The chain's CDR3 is CASSKTRATDTQYF. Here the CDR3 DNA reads TGTGCCAGCAGTAAGACTCGGGCCACAGATACGCAGTATTTT. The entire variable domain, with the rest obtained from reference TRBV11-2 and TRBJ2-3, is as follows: EAGVAQSPRYKIIEKRQSVAFWCNPISGHATLYWYQQILGQGPKLLIQFQNNGVVDDSQLPKDRFSAERLKGVDSTLKIQPAKLEDSAVYLCASSKTRATDTQYFGPGTRLTVL.

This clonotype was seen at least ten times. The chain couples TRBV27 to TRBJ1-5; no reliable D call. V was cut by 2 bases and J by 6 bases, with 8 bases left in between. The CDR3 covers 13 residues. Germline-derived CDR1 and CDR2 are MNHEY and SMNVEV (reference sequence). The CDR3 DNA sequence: TGTGCCAGCAGTTTAGGTAGGGTTCAGCCCCAGCATTTT. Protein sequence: CASSLGRVQPQHF.

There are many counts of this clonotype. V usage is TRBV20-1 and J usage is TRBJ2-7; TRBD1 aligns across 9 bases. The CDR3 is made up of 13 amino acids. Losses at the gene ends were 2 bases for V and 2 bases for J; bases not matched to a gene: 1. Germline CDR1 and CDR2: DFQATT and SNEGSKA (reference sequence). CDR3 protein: CSARTGGPYEQYF. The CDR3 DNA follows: TGCAGTGCTAGAACAGGGGGCCCCTACGAGCAGTACTTC.

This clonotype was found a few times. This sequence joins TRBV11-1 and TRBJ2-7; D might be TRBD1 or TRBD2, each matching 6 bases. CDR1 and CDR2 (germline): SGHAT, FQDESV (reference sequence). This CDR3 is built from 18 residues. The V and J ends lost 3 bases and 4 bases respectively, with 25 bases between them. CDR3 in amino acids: CASSFFLVREGGRYEQYF. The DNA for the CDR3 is TGTGCCAGCAGCTTCTTCTTGGTACGAGAGGGGGGTCGTTACGAGCAGTACTTC.